These 20 T cell receptor beta chains originate from one sample sequenced in a study of vaccination and CD4 T cells after COVID-19 (dated by TCRdb to between 2021 and 2022). These receptors lack a known antigen. The treatment or condition label corresponds to: roughly 10-day PBMC culture with coronavirus spike peptide pools or control peptides (ViraFEST assay). Library preparation was by PCR. For sequencing, an Illumina iSeq 100 was employed. DNA from cultured CD4+ T cells was subjected to TCR sequencing with the Oncomine TCR Beta short-read assay at the Johns Hopkins FTIC core. TCRdb reran the public reads through fastp at Q25 and MiXCR, keeping productive beta chains. Each CDR3 protein appears once, grouped with its most common genes and DNA. The table for this sample lists about 7,100 distinct CDR3 sequences; over 65% of them were counted only once. The ten largest clones capture about 24% of the sample.

Sequenced sample: CD4+ T cells from blood, cultured in vitro. All receptors derive from a human donor who had recovered from COVID-19.

On this clonotype: The germline gene is not matched at one end of the junction; a read error may be the cause. This sequence joins TRBV7-7 and TRBJ2-3; D unclear. This CDR3 contains 14 residues. In germline, CDR1 is SSHAT, CDR2 FNYEAQ (reference sequence). This CDR3 is CASSLNNAADTQYF. CDR3 coding DNA: TGTGCTAGCAGCCTTAACAATGCGGCGGATACGCAGTATTTT.

The rearrangement uses TRBV5-4 and TRBJ1-5; D not certain. CDR1 is SGHNT and CDR2 is YYREEE in the germline V gene (reference sequence). With 4 bases removed from V and 5 bases from J, the gap between germline ends came to 10 bases. The CDR3 has 13 residues. The CDR3 DNA is TGTGCCAGCAGCCTTGACGGGTATCAGCCCCAGCATTTT. Its translation: CASSLDGYQPQHF.

The V and J genes are TRBV11-3 and TRBJ2-1, with TRBD1 as a possible D gene (6 bases). There are 14 residues in the CDR3. V was clipped by 0 bases and J by 8 bases, with 11 bases between them. Germline loops: CDR1 SGHNT, CDR2 YENEEA. This chain's CDR3 is CASSLDSGVDEQFF. CDR3 bases: TGTGCCAGCAGCTTAGATTCAGGGGTCGATGAGCAGTTCTTC.

This clonotype has only a few counts. The V call is TRBV24-1, the J call TRBJ1-5; 8 bases line up with TRBD1. Germline loops: CDR1 KGHDR, CDR2 SFDVKD. CDR3 size: 16 residues. Trimming cost V 4 bases and J 5 bases; bases outside gene matches: 9. CDR3 sequence (DNA): TGTGCCACCAGTGACGGGACAGGCGCGAGGGATCAGCCCCAGCATTTT. This gives the protein CATSDGTGARDQPQHF.

V and J are TRBV20-1 and TRBJ2-2; TRBD1 agrees at 11 bases. Germline assignment: CDR1 DFQATT and CDR2 SNEGSKA (reference sequence). This CDR3 is built from 15 residues. With V trimmed by 4 bases and J by 5 bases, 6 bases remained unmatched. The CDR3 spells CSAKAGTGGTGELFF. For the CDR3, the DNA is TGCAGTGCTAAAGCCGGGACAGGGGGGACCGGGGAGCTGTTTTTT.

The V call is TRBV3-1, the J call TRBJ1-2; 7 positions match TRBD1. V trimming: 7 bases; J trimming: 5 bases; junction bases outside the gene matches: 7. Germline V gene lookup returns CDR1 LGHDT and CDR2 YNNKEL (reference sequence). The CDR3 is made up of 13 amino acids. CDR3 coding DNA: TGTGCCAGCACCTTAGGGACAGCTTATGGCTACACCTTC. Its translation is CASTLGTAYGYTF.

The rearrangement uses TRBV19 and TRBJ2-1; no firm D call. This CDR3 comprises 15 residues. With 4 bases removed from V and 0 bases from J, the gap between germline ends came to 10 bases. Looked up from germline, CDR1 is LNHDA and CDR2 is SQIVND (reference sequence). The CDR3 region is CASSTDGSSYNEQFF. The DNA of the CDR3 is TGTGCCAGTAGTACGGACGGCAGCTCCTACAATGAGCAGTTCTTC.

The genes are TRBV7-9 and TRBJ2-1; D might be TRBD2 (6 bases). V lost 0 bases and J 6 bases, leaving 9 bases between the germline ends. The germline V gene has CDR1 SEHNR and CDR2 FQNEAQ (reference sequence). The CDR3 loop spans 14 amino acids. CDR3 loop: CASSLAEGRNEQFF. The CDR3 DNA reads TGTGCCAGCAGCTTAGCGGAGGGGCGCAATGAGCAGTTCTTC.

The chain recombines TRBV20-1 with TRBJ1-6, with 11 bases fitting TRBD1. Losses at the gene ends were 5 bases for V and 0 bases for J; bases not matched to a gene: 0. This CDR3 is built from 15 residues. The germline CDR1 and CDR2 sequences are DFQATT and SNEGSKA (reference sequence). Here the CDR3 DNA reads TGCAGTGCTGGGACAGGGGGCTCCTATAATTCACCCCTCCACTTT. Translation gives CSAGTGGSYNSPLHF.

The rearrangement links TRBV28 to TRBJ1-5; no clear D gene. The CDR3 spans 12 residues. Germline V gene data show CDR1 as MDHEN and CDR2 as SYDVKM. Between the trimmed V and J ends, which lost 8 bases and 5 bases, there was a span of 10 bases. The CDR3 protein is CASARADQPQHF. For the CDR3, the DNA is TGTGCCAGCGCCCGAGCAGATCAGCCCCAGCATTTT.

The J gene is TRBJ2-2, the V gene TRBV20-1, with D possibly called TRBD1 or TRBD2 (6 bases each). Trimming pared 2 bases from V and 4 bases from J, leaving 14 bases between. The CDR3 runs to 15 residues. In germline, CDR1 is DFQATT, CDR2 SNEGSKA (reference sequence). CDR3 bases: TGCAGTGCTAGACGAGGGGGAGGCGGCACCGGGGAGCTGTTTTTT. Translated: CSARRGGGGTGELFF.

This clonotype is categorized as medium-sized. V gene TRBV20-1 combines with J gene TRBJ1-1; possibly TRBD1 for D (5 bases). CDR3 size: 12 residues. Trimming removed 1 base at V and 3 bases at J, with 6 bases between. Germline CDR1 is DFQATT and CDR2 is SNEGSKA (reference sequence). The CDR3 protein is CSARGGYTEAFF. CDR3 coding DNA: TGCAGTGCTAGAGGGGGCTACACTGAAGCTTTCTTT.

The chain recombines TRBV9 with TRBJ2-2; 9 bases match TRBD1. CDR1 is SGDLS, CDR2 YYNGEE, per germline. Losses at the gene ends were 4 bases for V and 5 bases for J; bases not matched to a gene: 12. The length of the CDR3 is 17 residues. This chain's CDR3 is CASSPPGQGSRTGELFF. CDR3 nucleotide sequence: TGTGCCAGCAGCCCGCCGGGACAGGGAAGTCGGACCGGGGAGCTGTTTTTT.

A few counts support this clonotype. This chain joins TRBV6-5 and TRBJ1-2; 9 bases agree with TRBD1. V lost 4 bases and J lost 3; bases outside the gene matches: 12. This CDR3 region has 17 residues. CDR1 and CDR2 (germline): MNHEY, SVGAGI. CDR3 DNA sequence: TGTGCCAGCAGTTCCGGACAGGGGTTTGCCAAGTACTATGGCTACACCTTC. Amino acids: CASSSGQGFAKYYGYTF.

The chain has TRBV7-2 and TRBJ1-1; D unresolved. CDR3 length: 14 amino acids. From germline, CDR1 is SGHTA and CDR2 FQGNSA. V lost 0 bases and J lost 7, with 12 bases in between. CDR3 in amino acids: CASSLAFEQNEAFF. The CDR3 region has the DNA TGTGCCAGCAGCTTAGCTTTTGAACAGAATGAAGCTTTCTTT.

This clonotype was observed a handful of times. This chain joins TRBV6-5 and TRBJ1-1; D is unresolved. V was cut by 2 bases and J by 2 bases, with 6 bases left in between. The germline gives CDR1 MNHEY, CDR2 SVGAGI. The CDR3 covers 13 residues. The CDR3, as DNA: TGTGCCAGCAGTTACCGACCAAACACTGAAGCTTTCTTT. Translated, it gives CASSYRPNTEAFF.

This sequence joins TRBV20-1 and TRBJ1-3; D is perhaps TRBD1 (5 bases). The V end lost 2 bases, the J end lost 0 bases, and 11 bases lay between the germline ends. The CDR3 contains 15 residues. In germline, CDR1 is DFQATT, CDR2 SNEGSKA (reference sequence). The CDR3 spells CSARLRTSSGNTIYF. The CDR3 bases are TGCAGTGCTAGACTGAGGACATCCTCTGGAAACACCATATATTTT.

This clonotype was detected only once. The chain carries TRBV10-3 and TRBJ2-7, with 12 bases fitting TRBD1. V was pared by 6 bases and J by 2 bases, with 11 bases of the junction left unmatched. Germline V gene lookup returns CDR1 ENHRY and CDR2 SYGVKD. CDR3 size: 17 residues. The CDR3 bases are TGTGCCATCAGAGTGGGACAGGGGGCCCTCGGGACCTACGAGCAGTACTTC. Translated: CAIRVGQGALGTYEQYF.

The gene calls are TRBV7-3 and TRBJ1-1; no definite D call. The CDR3 spans 13 residues. The germline V gene has CDR1 SGHTA and CDR2 FQGTGA. Between the trimmed V and J ends, which lost 5 bases and 5 bases, there was a span of 12 bases. This CDR3 reads CASSKTGRTEAFF. DNA for the CDR3: TGTGCCAGCAGCAAAACGGGGAGGACTGAAGCTTTCTTT.

The chain carries TRBV20-1 and TRBJ1-1; 7 nucleotides align to TRBD1. V was pared by 2 bases and J by 12 bases, with 12 bases of the junction left unmatched. Germline V CDR1 and CDR2: DFQATT, SNEGSKA (reference sequence). The CDR3 loop spans 13 amino acids. CDR3 protein: CSARYQTGIGTFF. The CDR3 coding sequence is TGCAGTGCTAGATACCAGACAGGGATCGGAACTTTCTTT.